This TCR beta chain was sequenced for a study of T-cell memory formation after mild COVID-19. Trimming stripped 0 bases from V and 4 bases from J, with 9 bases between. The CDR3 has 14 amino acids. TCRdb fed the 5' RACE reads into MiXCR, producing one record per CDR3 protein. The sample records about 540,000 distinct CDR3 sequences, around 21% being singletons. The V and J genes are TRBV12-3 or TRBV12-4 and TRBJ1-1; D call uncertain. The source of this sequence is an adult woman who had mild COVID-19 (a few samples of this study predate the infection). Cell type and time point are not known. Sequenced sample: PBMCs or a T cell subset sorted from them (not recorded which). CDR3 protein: CASSLAGQSTEAFF. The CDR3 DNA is TGTGCCAGCAGTTTAGCAGGGCAGAGCACTGAAGCTTTCTTT.